A single sample is the source of the 28 T cell receptor beta chains below, sequenced in a study of blood T cell repertoires in COVID-19. Libraries were prepared by immunoSEQ multiplex PCR; TCRdb keeps only in-frame clonotypes and omits some of them. The sample contains 350,000 or so clones, approximately 86% of which appear only once. The sample taken for sequencing was PBMCs or T cells enriched from blood (not recorded which). These receptors came from a woman aged 40 to 55 with acute COVID-19.

A single count supports this clone. This rearrangement joins TRBV19 to TRBJ2-5; the D is unclear. V was trimmed by 3 bases and J by 2 bases, leaving 10 bases between them. The CDR3 totals 14 residues. The germline V gene has CDR1 LNHDA and CDR2 SQIVND (reference sequence). Here the CDR3 reads CASSMRQLQETQYF. CDR3 sequence (DNA): TGTGCCAGTAGTATGAGGCAGTTACAAGAGACCCAGTACTTC.

The rearrangement uses TRBV7-9 and TRBJ2-1; 9 nucleotides line up with TRBD2. Germline V gives CDR1 SEHNR, CDR2 FQNEAQ (reference sequence). This CDR3 contains 14 residues. After removal of 1 base from V and 13 bases from J, the junction contained 8 bases not matched to a gene. This CDR3 reads CASSLGDSGRSQFF. The CDR3 DNA follows: TGTGCCAGCAGCTTAGGGGACAGCGGGAGGAGTCAGTTCTTC.

The chain uses TRBV6-2 or TRBV6-3 and TRBJ2-3; D is possibly TRBD2 (6 bases). Germline loops: CDR1 MNHEY, CDR2 SVGEGT. V was pared by 3 bases and J by 1 base, with 11 bases between. The CDR3 is made up of 15 amino acids. This CDR3 is CASSYYGGRTDTQYF. In DNA, the CDR3 is TGTGCCAGCAGTTATTATGGAGGGCGCACAGATACGCAGTATTTT.

V gene TRBV7-6 combines with J gene TRBJ2-5, with 8 bases aligning to TRBD2. The germline V gene encodes CDR1 SGHVS and CDR2 FNYEAQ. With 5 bases clipped from V and 7 bases from J, the junction kept 12 bases outside the gene matches. The CDR3 loop spans 15 amino acids. The CDR3 sequence is CASSARPGGLRTQYF. In DNA, the CDR3 is TGTGCCAGCAGCGCCCGTCCGGGGGGGCTGCGGACCCAGTACTTC.

This clone appeared a few times. The rearrangement joins TRBV19 to TRBJ1-1; 9 bases match TRBD1. The CDR3 length is 14 residues. The J segment lost 5 bases and the V segment lost 5 bases, leaving 6 bases of the junction unmatched. The V gene's germline CDR1 is LNHDA and CDR2 SQIVND (reference sequence). The CDR3 sequence is CASSPQGAGTEAFF. DNA for the CDR3: TGTGCCAGTAGTCCACAGGGGGCAGGTACTGAAGCTTTCTTT.

The chain combines TRBV3-1 (or the pseudogene TRBV3-2) with TRBJ2-5; 11 bases fit TRBD2. Germline V gives CDR1 LGHDT, CDR2 YNNKEL (reference sequence). V dropped 5 bases and J dropped 0; count of bases not matched to a gene: 8. There are 17 residues in the CDR3. The CDR3 DNA is TGTGCCAGCAGCAGGGCACTAGCGGGGGTAAACCAAGAGACCCAGTACTTC. Translated, it gives CASSRALAGVNQETQYF.

The chain joins TRBV4-1 to TRBJ2-5; D is possibly TRBD2 (5 bases). CDR1 is MGHRA, CDR2 YSYEKL, per germline. The CDR3 covers 16 residues. V dropped 1 base and J dropped 1 base, with 13 bases sitting between them. The CDR3 is CASSQVDLRFQETQYF. The CDR3 bases are TGCGCCAGCAGCCAAGTGGACTTAAGGTTCCAAGAGACCCAGTACTTC.

The V and J genes are TRBV6-5 and TRBJ1-4; D not certain. Germline V gene sequence: CDR1 MNHEY, CDR2 SVGAGI. V dropped 6 bases and J dropped 4 bases, with 15 bases sitting between them. The CDR3 spans 15 residues. The CDR3 nucleotides read TGTGCCAGCAGCCCAACCGGAGCTTATAATGAAAAACTGTTTTTT. It codes for CASSPTGAYNEKLFF.

The rearrangement joins TRBV2 to TRBJ1-1; possibly TRBD1 for D (6 bases). From germline, CDR1 is SNHLY and CDR2 FYNNEI. V lost 4 bases and J lost 0, with 15 bases in between. The CDR3 loop spans 16 amino acids. DNA for the CDR3: TGTGCCAGCAGTGTGGCCCAGGGGTCTATGAACACTGAAGCTTTCTTT. This gives the protein CASSVAQGSMNTEAFF.

The chain's CDR3 is CASALAKVPYEQYF. The DNA of the CDR3 is TGTGCCAGTGCCCTAGCAAAGGTCCCCTACGAGCAGTACTTC. This chain joins TRBV6-5 and TRBJ2-7; tentative D call: TRBD2 (5 bases). Per the germline V gene, CDR1 is MNHEY and CDR2 is SVGAGI. This CDR3 is built from 14 residues. V dropped 9 bases and J dropped 2 bases, with 17 bases sitting between them.

The chain employs TRBV12-5 and TRBJ2-1; weak D call: TRBD1 (7 bases). The CDR3 extends over 14 amino acids. V lost 5 bases, J lost 5 bases, and 13 bases lay in between. The V gene's germline CDR1 is LGHNT and CDR2 FRNRAP. This chain's CDR3 is CASGTAGGHNEQFF. CDR3 DNA: TGTGCTAGTGGTACCGCAGGGGGGCACAATGAGCAGTTCTTC.

This chain uses TRBV15 with TRBJ1-2, with D perhaps matching TRBD1 (6 bases). The CDR3 is 17 residues long. Trimming cost V 1 base and J 1 base, with 16 bases left between them. Per the germline V gene, CDR1 is LNHNV and CDR2 is YYDKDF (reference sequence). The CDR3 here is CATSRAPRQDDNYGYTF. The CDR3 DNA is TGTGCCACCAGCAGAGCCCCCCGACAGGACGATAACTATGGCTACACCTTC.

The CDR3 DNA reads as TGTGCCAGCAGAATCCGGGACAGGGTAAACGAGCAGTACTTC. The encoded protein is CASRIRDRVNEQYF. The chain links TRBV6-6 to TRBJ2-7; TRBD1 matches 9 bases. CDR1 and CDR2 from the germline V gene are MNHNY and SVGAGI (reference sequence). After removal of 6 bases from V and 5 bases from J, the junction contained 8 bases not matched to a gene. This CDR3 has 14 amino acids.

The chain carries TRBV15 and TRBJ2-1, with 7 positions matching TRBD1. Trimming cost V 3 bases and J 4 bases; bases outside gene matches: 9. Germline loops: CDR1 LNHNV, CDR2 YYDKDF (reference sequence). The CDR3 runs to 16 residues. The CDR3 DNA reads as TGTGCCACCAGCAGTGAGAAGGGGGCCCTTTACAATGAGCAGTTCTTC. It is translated as CATSSEKGALYNEQFF.

In its sample, this clone was seen once. The chain joins TRBV6-5 to TRBJ1-1; 7 nucleotides line up with TRBD1. The CDR3 runs 13 residues. Losses at the gene ends were 6 bases for V and 7 bases for J; bases not matched to a gene: 8. Germline V CDR1 and CDR2: MNHEY, SVGAGI. CDR3 nucleotides: TGTGCCAGCAGCTCCCGAGGGACAGTTGAAGCTTTCTTT. It specifies CASSSRGTVEAFF.

CDR3 sequence: CASTAGGNYGYTF. The DNA of the CDR3 is TGTGCCAGCACCGCTGGGGGGAACTATGGCTACACCTTC. This chain uses TRBV28 with TRBJ1-2; tentatively, D is TRBD1 (5 bases). This CDR3 region has 13 residues. The V end was cut by 7 bases, the J end by 2 bases, with 11 bases between. Germline values: CDR1 MDHEN, CDR2 SYDVKM.

This chain joins TRBV6-6 and TRBJ1-5; 8 nucleotides align to TRBD1. The CDR3 covers 14 residues. J gave up 6 bases and V 5 bases, and 6 bases lay outside the gene matches. Per the germline V gene, CDR1 is MNHNY and CDR2 is SVGAGI (reference sequence). DNA for the CDR3: TGTGCCAGCAGTACAACAGGGGGTATTCAGCCCCAGCATTTT. Its translation is CASSTTGGIQPQHF.

The CDR3 protein is CASSSRDYNSPLHF. The CDR3 DNA reads as TGTGCCAGCAGCTCCCGGGACTATAATTCACCCCTCCACTTT. The chain joins TRBV5-8 to TRBJ1-6; D is uncertain. CDR1 and CDR2 (germline): SGHTS, YDEGEE. The CDR3 loop spans 14 amino acids. Trimming cost V 3 bases and J 3 bases, with 7 bases left between them. The whole variable domain, filled in from reference TRBV5-8 and TRBJ1-6, reads EAGVTQSPTHLIKTRGQQATLRCSPISGHTSVYWYQQALGLGLQFLLWYDEGEERNRGNFPPRFSGRQFPNYSSELNVNALELEDSALYLCASSSRDYNSPLHFGNGTRLTVT.

The rearrangement joins TRBV11-1 to TRBJ2-1; the D gene is possibly TRBD2 (6 bases). The V end lost 5 bases, the J end lost 7 bases, and 15 bases lay between the germline ends. This CDR3 contains 14 residues. Germline CDR1 and CDR2: SGHAT and FQDESV (reference sequence). CDR3 protein: CASSPTLATNEQFF. In DNA form, the CDR3 reads TGTGCCAGCAGCCCCACGCTAGCGACTAATGAGCAGTTCTTC.

This chain uses TRBV2 with TRBJ2-2, with D possibly TRBD1 on 5 matching bases. This CDR3 region has 15 residues. V lost 6 bases, J lost 5 bases, and 16 bases lay in between. Germline assignment: CDR1 SNHLY and CDR2 FYNNEI. CDR3 DNA sequence: TGTGCCAGCAGCCAGACAGAGGTCGGTACCGGGGAGCTGTTTTTT. Amino acids: CASSQTEVGTGELFF.

The rearrangement links TRBV3-1 (or the pseudogene TRBV3-2) to TRBJ2-5; 9 bases are a match to TRBD2. This CDR3 is 15 amino acids long. The ends lost 0 bases at V and 6 bases at J; junction bases unmatched: 5. Germline values: CDR1 LGHDT, CDR2 YNNKEL (reference sequence). The CDR3 is CASSQDISGGQTQYF. The CDR3 DNA sequence: TGTGCCAGCAGCCAAGATATTAGCGGGGGACAGACCCAGTACTTC.

This clone was picked up one time. The chain carries TRBV18 and TRBJ2-7, with D hard to call. The CDR3 loop spans 18 amino acids. V lost 0 bases and J 4 bases, leaving 22 bases between the germline ends. CDR1 and CDR2 from the germline V gene are KGHSH and LQKENI. The CDR3 is CASSPPRKWPEWRYEQYF. The CDR3 nucleotides read TGTGCCAGCTCACCACCGAGAAAGTGGCCCGAATGGCGGTACGAGCAGTACTTC. The variable domain in full, with the rest retrieved from reference TRBV18 and TRBJ2-7, is NAGVMQNPRHLVRRRGQEARLRCSPMKGHSHVYWYRQLPEEGLKFMVYLQKENIIDESGMPKERFSAEFPKEGPSILRIQQVVRGDSAAYFCASSPPRKWPEWRYEQYFGPGTRLTVT.

V usage is TRBV3-1 (or the pseudogene TRBV3-2) and J usage is TRBJ1-1; the match to TRBD1 covers 10 bases. V dropped 1 base and J dropped 11; count of bases not matched to a gene: 4. The CDR3 loop spans 13 amino acids. Germline CDR1 and CDR2: LGHDT and YNNKEL (reference sequence). The CDR3 protein is CASSQVDRGRAFF. As DNA, the CDR3 is TGTGCCAGCAGCCAAGTGGACAGGGGGAGGGCTTTCTTT.

This chain uses TRBV7-2 with TRBJ2-5; 8 bases align to TRBD2. J gave up 7 bases and V 3 bases, and 7 bases lay outside the gene matches. Germline V CDR1 and CDR2: SGHTA, FQGNSA. The CDR3 spans 14 residues. CDR3 DNA: TGTGCCAGCAGCTTCGACGGGAGGGGAGGGACCCAGTACTTC. Translating gives CASSFDGRGGTQYF. Based on the CDR3 plus reference TRBV7-2 and TRBJ2-5, the full variable domain is GAGVSQSPSNKVTEKGKDVELRCDPISGHTALYWYRQSLGQGLEFLIYFQGNSAPDKSGLPSDRFSAERTGGSVSTLTIQRTQQEDSAVYLCASSFDGRGGTQYFGPGTRLLVL.

J is TRBJ2-5 and V is TRBV2; perhaps TRBD2 as D (5 bases). Germline V gene data show CDR1 as SNHLY and CDR2 as FYNNEI. V lost 4 bases and J 0 bases, leaving 9 bases between the germline ends. The CDR3 contains 14 residues. CDR3 DNA sequence: TGTGCCAGCAGTGTTAGCGCGTACCAAGAGACCCAGTACTTC. It is translated as CASSVSAYQETQYF.

The genes are TRBV4-3 and TRBJ1-2; D unclear. Trimming pared 0 bases from V and 8 bases from J, leaving 19 bases between. The length of the CDR3 is 16 residues. Germline CDR1 reads LGHNA; CDR2 reads YSLEER. CDR3 region: CASSQDTTFPEIGYTF. The CDR3 coding sequence is TGCGCCAGCAGCCAAGATACTACCTTTCCGGAGATAGGCTACACCTTC.

The chain has TRBV12-5 and TRBJ2-2, with a weak D call TRBD1 (5 bases). The CDR3 consists of 17 residues. V gave up 0 bases and J gave up 0 bases, with 11 bases separating them. Germline CDR1 reads LGHNT; CDR2 reads FRNRAP. The CDR3: CASGLVRLTANTGELFF. The CDR3 DNA reads TGTGCTAGTGGTTTGGTACGATTGACAGCGAACACCGGGGAGCTGTTTTTT.

The count of this clone is one. V usage is TRBV5-1 and J usage is TRBJ1-4, with TRBD1 matching over 9 bases. Germline V CDR1 and CDR2: SGHRS, YFSETQ. J gave up 0 bases and V 4 bases, and 7 bases lay outside the gene matches. The CDR3 covers 17 residues. CDR3 sequence reads: CASSTGQGPPTNEKLFF. DNA for the CDR3: TGCGCCAGCAGCACTGGACAGGGGCCACCAACTAATGAAAAACTGTTTTTT.